The rows below give T cell receptor beta chains drawn from one sample of a study of blood T cell repertoires in COVID-19. Data came from immunoSEQ multiplex PCR; TCRdb stores just in-frame clones and leaves some out. The sample includes roughly 400,000 clones, 90% seen only once; the top ten take approximately 0.55%. Sequenced: PBMCs or T cells enriched from blood (not recorded which). These receptors were taken from a young man who had recovered from COVID-19. Both conserved end residues are part of each CDR3. D genes are given only for firm matches. Clone size is stated in some rows and not others, as once, few, many or a class when expanded.

j_call | clone_size | d_call | v_call | cdr3_length | cdr3_aa | cdr3_nt
TRBJ2-7 | - | - | TRBV28 | 12 | CASSSGSWEQYF | TGTGCCAGCAGTTCAGGATCGTGGGAGCAGTACTTC
TRBJ1-5 | - | - | TRBV7-8 | 15 | CASNEWAASNQPQHF | TGTGCCAGCAATGAATGGGCAGCTAGCAATCAGCCCCAGCATTTT
TRBJ1-1 | few | TRBD1 | TRBV2 | 13 | CASRGQMNTEAFF | TGTGCCAGCAGGGGACAGATGAACACTGAAGCTTTCTTT
TRBJ2-7 | - | TRBD2 | TRBV6-5 | 15 | CASRKASGGPYEQYF | TGTGCCAGCAGGAAGGCTAGCGGGGGACCCTACGAGCAGTACTTC
TRBJ1-1 | - | TRBD1 | TRBV5-1 | 15 | CASSAGQGIGTEAFF | TGCGCCAGCAGCGCTGGACAGGGAATTGGCACTGAAGCTTTCTTT
TRBJ1-5 | - | - | TRBV7-8 | 18 | CASSLAQGSGLSNQPQHF | TGTGCCAGCAGCTTAGCCCAGGGGAGTGGACTTAGCAATCAGCCCCAGCATTTT
TRBJ2-1 | - | TRBD2 | TRBV5-5 | 16 | CASSLELAGGYNEQFF | TGTGCCAGCAGCTTGGAGCTAGCGGGAGGTTACAATGAGCAGTTCTTC
TRBJ1-1 | - | TRBD1 | TRBV6-5 | 14 | CASSTRTGDTEAFF | TGTGCCAGCAGTACGAGGACAGGTGACACTGAAGCTTTCTTT
TRBJ2-2 | few | - | TRBV12-3/TRBV12-4 | 13 | CASSQRDTGELFF | TGTGCCAGCAGTCAACGGGACACCGGGGAGCTGTTTTTT
TRBJ2-4 | - | - | TRBV30 | 15 | CAWSVKPELRDIQYF | TGTGCCTGGAGTGTCAAGCCGGAACTACGGGACATTCAGTACTTC
TRBJ1-5 | - | TRBD1 | TRBV28 | 12 | CASRTPGQGKHF | TGTGCCAGCAGAACACCGGGACAGGGCAAACATTTT
TRBJ1-1 | - | - | TRBV4-1 | 14 | CASSQMLRGSEAFF | TGCGCCAGCAGCCAGATGCTAAGGGGGTCTGAAGCTTTCTTT
TRBJ2-1 | - | TRBD1 | TRBV2 | 14 | CASGGTGKSNEQFF | TGTGCCAGCGGCGGGACAGGGAAATCAAATGAGCAGTTCTTC
TRBJ2-1 | - | - | TRBV3-1/TRBV3-2 | 16 | CASSQVISGEYNEQFF | TGTGCCAGCAGCCAAGTAATTAGCGGTGAATACAATGAGCAGTTCTTC
TRBJ1-1 | once | - | TRBV9 | 14 | CASSVGPGDTEAFF | TGTGCCAGCAGCGTAGGTCCGGGAGACACTGAAGCTTTCTTT
TRBJ1-6 | - | - | TRBV6-5 | 13 | CASSLTGNSPLHF | TGTGCCAGCAGTCTCACAGGCAATTCACCCCTCCACTTT
TRBJ2-5 | - | TRBD1 | TRBV30 | 14 | CAWNRGQGKETQYF | TGTGCCTGGAACCGCGGACAGGGGAAAGAGACCCAGTACTTC
TRBJ1-1 | - | - | TRBV9 | 13 | CASSGRGGSEAFF | TGTGCCAGCAGCGGCAGGGGCGGCAGTGAAGCTTTCTTT
TRBJ1-1 | once | TRBD1 | TRBV3-1/TRBV3-2 | 19 | CASSHLTDRGILMNTEAFF | TGTGCCAGCAGCCACTTAACCGACAGGGGGATACTTATGAACACTGAAGCTTTCTTT
TRBJ1-4 | - | - | TRBV7-7 | 13 | CASSLDRSFPLFF | TGTGCCAGCAGCTTAGACAGATCATTCCCACTGTTTTTT
TRBJ1-6 | - | - | TRBV5-1 | 15 | CASSFTTGRDSPLHF | TGCGCCAGCAGCTTCACCACAGGGCGCGATTCACCCCTCCACTTT
TRBJ2-5 | - | TRBD1 | TRBV3-1/TRBV3-2 | 14 | CASSQWDREETQYF | TGTGCCAGCAGCCAATGGGACAGGGAAGAGACCCAGTACTTC
TRBJ1-3 | - | - | TRBV11-3 | 13 | CASSLSRGNTIYF | TGTGCCAGCAGCTTATCGCGGGGAAACACCATATATTTT
TRBJ2-1 | - | - | TRBV4-2 | 15 | CASSLRQGLYNEQFF | TGTGCCAGCAGCCTCCGACAGGGACTTTACAATGAGCAGTTCTTC
TRBJ2-7 | - | TRBD1 | TRBV5-1 | 16 | CASSLGQGSYPYEQYF | TGCGCCAGCAGCTTGGGACAGGGTTCATATCCGTACGAGCAGTACTTC
TRBJ2-7 | - | TRBD1 | TRBV7-9 | 14 | CASSYRGSSYEQYF | TGTGCCAGCAGCTACAGGGGCAGCTCCTACGAGCAGTACTTC
TRBJ2-1 | - | - | TRBV7-9 | 16 | CASSPPDSNSYNEQFF | TGTGCCAGCAGTCCCCCGGACTCAAACTCCTACAATGAGCAGTTCTTC
TRBJ1-1 | once | TRBD1 | TRBV9 | 15 | CASSVGTGMNTEAFF | TGTGCCAGCAGCGTTGGGACAGGGATGAACACTGAAGCTTTCTTT
TRBJ2-5 | - | - | TRBV18 | 15 | CASSPMKGAGETQYF | TGTGCCAGCTCACCAATGAAGGGCGCGGGAGAGACCCAGTACTTC
TRBJ1-1 | - | - | TRBV27 | 13 | CASSTQGRSEAFF | TGTGCCAGCAGTACCCAGGGTAGGTCTGAAGCTTTCTTT
TRBJ1-2 | - | - | TRBV11-2 | 13 | CASSFTGNYGYTF | TGTGCCAGCAGCTTTACAGGGAATTATGGCTACACCTTC
TRBJ2-5 | - | TRBD2 | TRBV3-1/TRBV3-2 | 15 | CASSLAGGYQETQYF | TGTGCCAGCAGCCTAGCGGGGGGGTACCAAGAGACCCAGTACTTC
TRBJ2-7 | - | - | TRBV7-2 | 15 | CASSPRVQDFYEQYF | TGTGCCAGCAGCCCTAGGGTACAGGATTTCTACGAGCAGTACTTC
TRBJ1-2 | - | - | TRBV5-1 | 15 | CASSLVGGVGYGYTF | TGCGCCAGCAGCTTGGTTGGGGGCGTAGGCTATGGCTACACCTTC
TRBJ2-1 | - | - | TRBV27 | 21 | CASTRGRGNFRQTSSYNEQFF | TGTGCCAGCACCCGGGGCAGGGGAAATTTTCGCCAGACCTCGTCTTACAATGAGCAGTTCTTC
TRBJ1-4 | - | - | TRBV7-2 | 18 | CASSFTAGAFVTNEKLFF | TGTGCCAGCAGCTTTACGGCGGGGGCGTTCGTAACTAATGAAAAACTGTTTTTT